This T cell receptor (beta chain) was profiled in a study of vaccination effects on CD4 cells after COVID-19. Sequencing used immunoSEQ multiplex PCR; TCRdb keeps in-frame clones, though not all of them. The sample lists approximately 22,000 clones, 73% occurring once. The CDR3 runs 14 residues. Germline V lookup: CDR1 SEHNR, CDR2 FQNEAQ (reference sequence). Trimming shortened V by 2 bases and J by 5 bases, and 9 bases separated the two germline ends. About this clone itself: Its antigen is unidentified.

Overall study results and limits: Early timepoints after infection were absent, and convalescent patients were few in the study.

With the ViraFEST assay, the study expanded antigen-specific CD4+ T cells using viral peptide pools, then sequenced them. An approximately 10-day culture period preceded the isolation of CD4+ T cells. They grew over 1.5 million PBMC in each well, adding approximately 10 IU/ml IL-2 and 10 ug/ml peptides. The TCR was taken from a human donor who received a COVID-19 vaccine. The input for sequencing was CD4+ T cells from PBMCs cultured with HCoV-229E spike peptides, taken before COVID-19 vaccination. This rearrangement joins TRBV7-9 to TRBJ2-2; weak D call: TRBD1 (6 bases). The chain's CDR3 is CASSLSGTTGELFF. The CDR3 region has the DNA TGTGCCAGCAGCTTATCCGGGACAACCGGGGAGCTGTTTTTT.